Listed below are T cell receptor beta chains from one sample, sequenced in a study of cytomegalovirus exposure and HLA in healthy donors. Clones were read by immunoSEQ multiplex PCR, and TCRdb kept only the in-frame ones, dropping some. The sample consists of about 98,000 clones, roughly 85% of them appearing once. The sequenced material came from PBMCs. The receptors originated from a woman aged 30 to 39 in good health and CMV-seronegative. CDR3s include the opening cysteine and the closing phenylalanine or tryptophan. The order of the fields is J gene, clone size, D gene, V gene, CDR3 DNA, CDR3 protein. The D gene is left open where the match is weak. A row's size may be missing; if present it is once, few, many or a size class.

>TRBJ1-1|-|-|TRBV28
TGTGCCAGCGGTTCACACAGGGTAAACACTGAAGCTTTCTTT
CASGSHRVNTEAFF
>TRBJ1-6|few|-|TRBV5-1
TGCGCCAGCAGCTCGCTACAGGGTCCCAATTCACCCCTCCACTTT
CASSSLQGPNSPLHF
>TRBJ1-3|once|TRBD1|TRBV2
TGTGCCAGCAGGTTCGTGGGACAGGGGGATGGAAACACCATATATTTT
CASRFVGQGDGNTIYF
>TRBJ1-1|-|-|TRBV7-8
TGTGCCAGCAGCCCCCATGAGGGCACTGAAGCTTTCTTT
CASSPHEGTEAFF
>TRBJ2-1|once|-|TRBV5-1
TGCGCCAGCAGCTTCCGGGGTCCCGACTTAGGGGAGCAGTTCTTC
CASSFRGPDLGEQFF
>TRBJ2-1|-|-|TRBV29-1
TGCAGCGTACTTGGGGGGACCTACAATGAGCAGTTCTTC
CSVLGGTYNEQFF
>TRBJ2-2|-|-|TRBV28
TGTGCCAGCCGCCTTTCGGAGACCGGGGAGCTGTTTTTT
CASRLSETGELFF
>TRBJ2-6|-|TRBD1|TRBV4-1
TGCGCCAGCAGCCTGACTCCCAGGACAGGGGGCGCTGGGGCCAACGTCCTGACTTTC
CASSLTPRTGGAGANVLTF
>TRBJ2-7|-|-|TRBV7-8
TGTGCCAGCAGCTCACGCGGGGGCCACCGCGAGCAGTACTTC
CASSSRGGHREQYF
>TRBJ2-1|-|-|TRBV25-1
TGTGCCAGCAGGGCGGGACTCTACAATGAGCAGTTCTTC
CASRAGLYNEQFF
>TRBJ2-2|-|TRBD2|TRBV9
TGTGCCAGCAGCGTAGCAAGCGGGAGGGTTCCCGGGGAGCTGTTTTTT
CASSVASGRVPGELFF
>TRBJ2-5|-|TRBD2|TRBV6-1
TGTGCCAGCAGTGTCCGACTAGCGGGGGAAGAGACCCAGTACTTC
CASSVRLAGEETQYF
>TRBJ2-3|-|-|TRBV7-2
TGTGCCAGCAGCTTAGGGGGCCTAGGGCAGTATTTT
CASSLGGLGQYF
>TRBJ2-2|-|TRBD1|TRBV5-1
TGCGCCAGCAGCTTTACCCCCGGGACAGGGAACACCGGGGAGCTGTTTTTT
CASSFTPGTGNTGELFF
>TRBJ2-7|-|-|TRBV11-2
TGTGCCAGCAGCTTAGTCGGGACTCAGACCTACGAGCAGTACTTC
CASSLVGTQTYEQYF
>TRBJ2-7|-|-|TRBV9
TGTGCCAGCAGCGACAGCAGGGGTTGGGACGAGCAGTACTTC
CASSDSRGWDEQYF
>TRBJ2-3|-|-|TRBV7-3
TGTGCCAGCAGCTTAGGGGCGGGGGCAGCTACTGTCGCGCAGTATTTT
CASSLGAGAATVAQYF
>TRBJ2-6|-|TRBD2|TRBV9
TGTGCCAGCACCGACGGGGGGATCCCTGGGGCCAACGTCCTGACTTTC
CASTDGGIPGANVLTF
>TRBJ2-4|-|-|TRBV5-1
TGCGCCAGCAGCTTGGTTCACAGACAAGCCAAAAACATTCAGTACTTC
CASSLVHRQAKNIQYF
>TRBJ2-7|-|-|TRBV5-6
TGTGCCAGCAGCTTAGACATTCTGCTGGGCGAGCAGTACTTC
CASSLDILLGEQYF
>TRBJ2-3|-|-|TRBV9
TGTGCCAGCAGCGGTGGTACAACCTTCACAGATACGCAGTATTTT
CASSGGTTFTDTQYF
>TRBJ1-2|-|TRBD1|TRBV5-1
TGCGCCAGCAGCCCCGGGACAGGGGATGGCTACACCTTC
CASSPGTGDGYTF
>TRBJ2-7|-|TRBD2|TRBV29-1
TGCAGCGTTGCTCAACTAGCGGGAGACGAGCAGTACTTC
CSVAQLAGDEQYF
>TRBJ2-2|-|TRBD2|TRBV27
TGTGCCAGCAGTTCCACCCGGGGGGGGCAGGACGGGGAGCTGTTTTTT
CASSSTRGGQDGELFF
>TRBJ2-5|-|-|TRBV27
TGTGCCAGCAGTTTATCCCAGGGCGAGACCCAGTACTTC
CASSLSQGETQYF
>TRBJ2-5|-|TRBD2|TRBV2
TGTGCCAGAACAGCGGGGAAGGAAGAGACCCAGTACTTC
CARTAGKEETQYF
>TRBJ2-3|-|-|TRBV4-3
TGCGCCAGCAGCCGTCAGACAGGTTTTGACACAGATACGCAGTATTTT
CASSRQTGFDTDTQYF
>TRBJ1-1|-|-|TRBV6-1
TGTGCCAGCAGTGAAGGCAGGGGCCGCCCCATGAACACTGAAGCTTTCTTT
CASSEGRGRPMNTEAFF
>TRBJ1-3|-|-|TRBV19
TGTGCCAGTAGTATAGCTGGGGGCCCTGGAAACACCATATATTTT
CASSIAGGPGNTIYF
>TRBJ1-1|-|-|TRBV5-4
TGTGCCAGCAGCTTGGGACACGTGGCTGAAGCTTTCTTT
CASSLGHVAEAFF
>TRBJ1-1|-|-|TRBV27
TGTGCCAGCAGTTGGGGAGGGGCCACTGAAGCTTTCTTT
CASSWGGATEAFF
>TRBJ1-2|-|TRBD1|TRBV27
TGTGCCAGCAGTTTAGGGACAGGGGGCGCAAAAAACTATGGCTACACCTTC
CASSLGTGGAKNYGYTF
>TRBJ1-4|-|-|TRBV18
TGTGCCAGCTGTACTCTGGCTAATGAAAAACTGTTTTTT
CASCTLANEKLFF
>TRBJ1-1|-|-|TRBV4-3
TGCGCCAGCAGCCAAGAACACGGCAGCCGGGGGGTGACTGAAGCTTTCTTT
CASSQEHGSRGVTEAFF
>TRBJ2-4|-|-|TRBV9
TGTGCCAGCAGCGTCTTAGGGACACCCGAAGCCAAAAACATTCAGTACTTC
CASSVLGTPEAKNIQYF
>TRBJ1-4|-|-|TRBV4-3
TGCGCCAGCAGCCAAGCTGGGACTTTCGAAAAACTGTTTTTT
CASSQAGTFEKLFF
>TRBJ1-4|-|-|TRBV15
TGTGCCACCAGCAGAGAAATCCCCGGGGAAAAACTGTTTTTT
CATSREIPGEKLFF
>TRBJ2-7|-|TRBD2|TRBV10-3
TGTGCCATCAGTTACTCGGGAGGAATCTACGAGCAGTACTTC
CAISYSGGIYEQYF
>TRBJ2-1|-|-|TRBV11-3
TGTGCCAGCAGCGCGTATACAGGGTCCGAGCAGTTCTTC
CASSAYTGSEQFF
>TRBJ1-3|-|-|TRBV7-2
TGTGCCAGCAGCTTAGGACCCGTGACAGGCGCGAATTCTGGAAACACCATATATTTT
CASSLGPVTGANSGNTIYF
>TRBJ2-2|-|TRBD2|TRBV4-3
TGCGCCAGCAGCCAAGGACTAGCCAACACCGGGGAGCTGTTTTTT
CASSQGLANTGELFF
>TRBJ2-3|-|TRBD2|TRBV19
TGTGCCAGTAGCGGACTAGCGGGGGGGAGAGATACGCAGTATTTT
CASSGLAGGRDTQYF
>TRBJ2-5|-|TRBD2|TRBV13
TGTGCCAGCAGCCCAGCGGGGGGCCAAGAGACCCAGTACTTC
CASSPAGGQETQYF
>TRBJ1-1|-|-|TRBV7-2
TGTGCCAGCAGCTTAGTGGGGGGACTTGAAGCTTTCTTT
CASSLVGGLEAFF
>TRBJ1-2|-|-|TRBV13
TGTGCCAGCAGCCCCCAAGGGAGGGGGGGCCCGGATGGCTACACCTTC
CASSPQGRGGPDGYTF
>TRBJ2-3|-|-|TRBV4-2
TGTGCCAGCAGCCCACGGAGCGGAGCGACGCAGTATTTT
CASSPRSGATQYF
>TRBJ1-3|-|-|TRBV12-5
TGTGCTAGTGGTTTGGGTCAGGTCTCTGGAAACACCATATATTTT
CASGLGQVSGNTIYF
>TRBJ1-3|once|TRBD1|TRBV4-2
TGTGCCAGCAGCCAAGGCGCGGGGACAGGGGATGGAAACACCATATATTTT
CASSQGAGTGDGNTIYF
>TRBJ1-2|-|-|TRBV28
TGTGCCAGCAGTTTGCGGGGAAGAACCTATGGCTACACCTTC
CASSLRGRTYGYTF